The clone carrying this TCR beta chain occurred a few times. These data are taken from a study of PD-1 blockade in classical Hodgkin lymphoma. The V gene lost 10 bases and the J gene lost 1 base, with 16 bases spanning the gap. Germline CDR1 reads LNHDA; CDR2 reads SQIVND (reference sequence). CDR3 length: 14 residues. Each of the patients experienced relapse following autologous stem cell transplantation, and their brentuximab vedotin exposure differed. Profiling relied on immunoSEQ multiplex PCR, and the TCRdb table lists in-frame clones only, not all of them. The sample yields approximately 100,000 clones, around 89% seen once.

V is TRBV19 and J is TRBJ1-1; the D gene is possibly TRBD1 (5 bases). This sample comprised peripheral blood mononuclear cells (PBMCs), obtained before the second cycle of nivolumab. The sequence was obtained from a human donor with classical Hodgkin lymphoma. Written as DNA, the CDR3 is TGTGCCACCTCGACGCTGAGGGGGAACACTGAAGCTTTCTTT. It translates to CATSTLRGNTEAFF.